Described below is a single TCR beta chain sequence and its context. The germline gene is not matched at one end of the junction; a read error may be the cause. Some clones are missing from TCRdb's copy, which holds only in-frame ones; the method was immunoSEQ multiplex PCR. The profile shows around 160,000 clones, more than 75% of them singletons. The source of the sample is a study of blood T cell repertoires in COVID-19. About the study: Sites across the United States, Italy and Spain contributed samples from acute and convalescent COVID-19.

This CDR3 contains 15 residues. CDR1 is LNHNV, CDR2 YYDKDF, per germline (reference sequence). This sequence was found in a woman aged 25-40 years with acute COVID-19. Sequencing was done on a sample of PBMCs or T cells enriched from blood (not recorded which). This sequence joins TRBV15 and TRBJ1-2; TRBD1 matches 8 bases. The CDR3 is CATSPGNRGYYGYTF. Written as DNA, the CDR3 is TGTGCCACCAGCCCTGGGAACAGGGGGTACTACGGCTACACCTTC.